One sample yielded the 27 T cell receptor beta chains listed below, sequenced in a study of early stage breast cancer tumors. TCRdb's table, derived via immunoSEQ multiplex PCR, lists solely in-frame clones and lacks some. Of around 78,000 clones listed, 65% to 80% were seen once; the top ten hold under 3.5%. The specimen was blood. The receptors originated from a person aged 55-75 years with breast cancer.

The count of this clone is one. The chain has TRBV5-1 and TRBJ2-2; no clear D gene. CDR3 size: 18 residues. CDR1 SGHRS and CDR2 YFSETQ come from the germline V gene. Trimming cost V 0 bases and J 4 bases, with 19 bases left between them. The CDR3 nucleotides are TGCGCCAGCAGCTTGGGCCCACAGCACTCCTCGAGCACCGGGGAGCTGTTTTTT. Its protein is CASSLGPQHSSSTGELFF.

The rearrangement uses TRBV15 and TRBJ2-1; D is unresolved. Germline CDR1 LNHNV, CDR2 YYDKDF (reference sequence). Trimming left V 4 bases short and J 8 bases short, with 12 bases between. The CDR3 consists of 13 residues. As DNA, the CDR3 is TGTGCCACCAGCATCCCCCCAGGTTATGAGCAGTTCTTC. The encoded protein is CATSIPPGYEQFF.

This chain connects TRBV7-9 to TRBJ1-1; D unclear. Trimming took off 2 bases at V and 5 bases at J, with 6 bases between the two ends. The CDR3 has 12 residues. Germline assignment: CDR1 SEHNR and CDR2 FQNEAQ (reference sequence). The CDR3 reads CASSLFGTEAFF. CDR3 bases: TGTGCCAGCAGCTTATTTGGGACTGAAGCTTTCTTT.

CDR3 residues: CAWSAGVPGSQPQHF. In DNA, the CDR3 is TGTGCCTGGAGTGCCGGCGTCCCAGGGAGTCAGCCCCAGCATTTT. This chain uses TRBV30 with TRBJ1-5, with a weak D call TRBD1 (5 bases). The CDR3 runs to 15 residues. V dropped 1 base and J dropped 6 bases, with 16 bases sitting between them. Per germline, CDR1 GTSNPN and CDR2 SVGIG (reference sequence).

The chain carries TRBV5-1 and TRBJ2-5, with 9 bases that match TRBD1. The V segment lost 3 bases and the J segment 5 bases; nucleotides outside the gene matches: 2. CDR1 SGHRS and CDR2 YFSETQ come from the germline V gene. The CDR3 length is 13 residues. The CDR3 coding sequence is TGCGCCAGCAGCTGGGACAGGGTGGAGACCCAGTACTTC. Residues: CASSWDRVETQYF. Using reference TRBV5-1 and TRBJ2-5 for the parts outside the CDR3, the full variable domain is KAGVTQTPRYLIKTRGQQVTLSCSPISGHRSVSWYQQTPGQGLQFLFEYFSETQRNKGNFPGRFSGRQFSNSRSEMNVSTLELGDSALYLCASSWDRVETQYFGPGTRLLVL.

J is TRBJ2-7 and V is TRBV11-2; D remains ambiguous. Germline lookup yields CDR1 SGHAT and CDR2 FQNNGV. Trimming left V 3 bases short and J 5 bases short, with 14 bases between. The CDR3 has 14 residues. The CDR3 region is CASSFESVLNEQYF. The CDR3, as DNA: TGTGCCAGCAGCTTCGAATCCGTTTTAAACGAGCAGTACTTC.

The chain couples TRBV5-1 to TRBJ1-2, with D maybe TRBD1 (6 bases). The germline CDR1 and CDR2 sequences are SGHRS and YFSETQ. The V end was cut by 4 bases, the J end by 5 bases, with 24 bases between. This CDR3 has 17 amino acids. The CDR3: CASSRVGGPIVNYGYTF. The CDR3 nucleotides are TGCGCCAGCAGCCGGGTCGGGGGCCCAATCGTTAATTATGGCTACACCTTC.

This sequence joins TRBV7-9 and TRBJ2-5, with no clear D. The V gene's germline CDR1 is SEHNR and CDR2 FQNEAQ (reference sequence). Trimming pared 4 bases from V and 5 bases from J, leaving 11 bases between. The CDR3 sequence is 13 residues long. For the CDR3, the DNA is TGTGCCAGCAGCTCCCCGGGTAGGGAGACCCAGTACTTC. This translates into CASSSPGRETQYF.

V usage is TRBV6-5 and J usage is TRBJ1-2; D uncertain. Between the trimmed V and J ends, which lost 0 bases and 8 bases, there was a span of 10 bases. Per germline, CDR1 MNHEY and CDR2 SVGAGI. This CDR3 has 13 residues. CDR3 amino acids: CASSYSWERGYTF. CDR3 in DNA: TGTGCCAGCAGTTACTCGTGGGAGAGGGGCTACACCTTC.

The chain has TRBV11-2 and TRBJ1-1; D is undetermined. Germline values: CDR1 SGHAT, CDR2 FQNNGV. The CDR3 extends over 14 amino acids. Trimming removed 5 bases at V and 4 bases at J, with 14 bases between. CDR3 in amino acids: CASSQNRGTTEAFF. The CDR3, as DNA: TGTGCCAGCAGCCAGAATCGTGGTACCACTGAAGCTTTCTTT.

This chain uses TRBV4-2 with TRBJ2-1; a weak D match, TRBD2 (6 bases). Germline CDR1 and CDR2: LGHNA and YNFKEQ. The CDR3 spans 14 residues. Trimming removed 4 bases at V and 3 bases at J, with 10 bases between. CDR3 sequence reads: CASSPGDNYNEQFF. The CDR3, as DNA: TGTGCCAGCAGCCCGGGGGATAACTACAATGAGCAGTTCTTC.

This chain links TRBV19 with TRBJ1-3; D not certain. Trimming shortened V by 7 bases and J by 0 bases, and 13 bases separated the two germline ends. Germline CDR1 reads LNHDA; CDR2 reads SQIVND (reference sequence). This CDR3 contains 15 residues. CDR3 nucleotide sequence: TGTGCCAGTATTGCGGACCCGAGCTCTGGAAACACCATATATTTT. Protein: CASIADPSSGNTIYF.

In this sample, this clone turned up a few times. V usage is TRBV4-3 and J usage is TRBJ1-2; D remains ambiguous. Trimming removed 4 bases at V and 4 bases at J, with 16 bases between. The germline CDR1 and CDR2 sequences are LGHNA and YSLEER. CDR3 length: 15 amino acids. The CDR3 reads CASSLTLEAVYGYTF. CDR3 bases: TGCGCCAGCAGCCTAACCTTGGAGGCGGTCTATGGCTACACCTTC.

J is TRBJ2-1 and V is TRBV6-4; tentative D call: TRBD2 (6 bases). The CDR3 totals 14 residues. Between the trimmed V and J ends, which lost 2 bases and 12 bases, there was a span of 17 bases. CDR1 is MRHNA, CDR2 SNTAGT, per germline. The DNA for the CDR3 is TGTGCCAGCAGTGACCCGGGACTTAGAACGGGGCAGTTCTTC. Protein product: CASSDPGLRTGQFF.

CDR3: CASSGDVGGYGYTF. Here the CDR3 DNA reads TGTGCCAGCAGTGGGGACGTCGGCGGCTATGGCTACACCTTC. The chain couples TRBV2 to TRBJ1-2; possible D gene TRBD1, 5 bases. This CDR3 is 14 amino acids long. The germline V and J ends were trimmed by 4 bases and 4 bases, with 13 bases remaining between them. Germline V lookup: CDR1 SNHLY, CDR2 FYNNEI.

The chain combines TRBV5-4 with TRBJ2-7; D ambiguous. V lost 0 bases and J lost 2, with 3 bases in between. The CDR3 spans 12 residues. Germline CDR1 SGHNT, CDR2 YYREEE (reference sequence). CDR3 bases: TGTGCCAGCAGCTTGGGAACCTACGAGCAGTACTTC. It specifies CASSLGTYEQYF.

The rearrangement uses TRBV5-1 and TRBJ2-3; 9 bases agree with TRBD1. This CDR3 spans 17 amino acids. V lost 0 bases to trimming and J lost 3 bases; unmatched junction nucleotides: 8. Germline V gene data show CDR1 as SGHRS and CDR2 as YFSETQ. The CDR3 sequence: CASSLGFGQGRTDTQYF. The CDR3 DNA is TGCGCCAGCAGCTTGGGGTTTGGACAGGGGAGGACAGATACGCAGTATTTT.

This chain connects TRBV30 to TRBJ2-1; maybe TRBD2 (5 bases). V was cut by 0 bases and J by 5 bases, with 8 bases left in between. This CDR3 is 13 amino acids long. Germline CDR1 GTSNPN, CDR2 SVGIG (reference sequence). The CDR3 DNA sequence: TGTGCCTGGAGTGTGGGAGTTGACAATGAGCAGTTCTTC. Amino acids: CAWSVGVDNEQFF.

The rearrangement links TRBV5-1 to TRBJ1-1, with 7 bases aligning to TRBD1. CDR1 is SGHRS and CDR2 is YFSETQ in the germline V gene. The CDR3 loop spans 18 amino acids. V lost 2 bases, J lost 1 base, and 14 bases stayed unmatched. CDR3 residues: CASSFSGQAHGENTEAFF. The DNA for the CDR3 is TGCGCCAGCAGCTTCTCCGGACAGGCTCATGGGGAGAACACTGAAGCTTTCTTT.

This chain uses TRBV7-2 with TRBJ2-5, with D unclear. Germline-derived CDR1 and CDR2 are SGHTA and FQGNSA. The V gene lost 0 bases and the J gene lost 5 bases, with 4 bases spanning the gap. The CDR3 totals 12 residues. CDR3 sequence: CASSLAGETQYF. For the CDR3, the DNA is TGTGCCAGCAGCTTAGCGGGGGAGACCCAGTACTTC.

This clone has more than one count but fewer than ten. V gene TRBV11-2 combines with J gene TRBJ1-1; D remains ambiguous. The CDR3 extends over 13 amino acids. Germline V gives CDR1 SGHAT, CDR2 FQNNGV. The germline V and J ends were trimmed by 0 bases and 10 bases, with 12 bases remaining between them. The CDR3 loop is CASSLDPGMRAFF. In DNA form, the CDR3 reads TGTGCCAGCAGCTTAGACCCGGGTATGCGAGCTTTCTTT.

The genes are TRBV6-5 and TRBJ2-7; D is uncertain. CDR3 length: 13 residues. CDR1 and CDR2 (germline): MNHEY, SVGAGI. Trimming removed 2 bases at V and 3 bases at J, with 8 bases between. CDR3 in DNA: TGTGCCAGCAGTTACCGCAGCAGCTACGAGCAGTACTTC. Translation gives CASSYRSSYEQYF.

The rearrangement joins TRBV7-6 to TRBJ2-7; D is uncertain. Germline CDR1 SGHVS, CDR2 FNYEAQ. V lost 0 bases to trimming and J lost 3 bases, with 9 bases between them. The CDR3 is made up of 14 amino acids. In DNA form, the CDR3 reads TGTGCCAGCAGCTTAGCAGGCCGCGACTACGAGCAGTACTTC. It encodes CASSLAGRDYEQYF.

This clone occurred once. The chain's CDR3 is CASSASSYNEQFF. DNA for the CDR3: TGTGCCAGCAGCGCGAGCTCCTACAATGAGCAGTTCTTC. The chain combines TRBV9 with TRBJ2-1; D remains unclear. The CDR3 totals 13 residues. The germline V and J ends were trimmed by 3 bases and 0 bases, with 4 bases remaining between them. Germline V gives CDR1 SGDLS, CDR2 YYNGEE.

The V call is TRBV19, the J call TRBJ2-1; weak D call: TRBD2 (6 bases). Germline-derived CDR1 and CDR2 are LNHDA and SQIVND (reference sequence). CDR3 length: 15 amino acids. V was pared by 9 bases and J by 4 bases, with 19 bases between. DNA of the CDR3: TGTGCCAGCGACGGAGGGAGCGGACATTACAATGAGCAGTTCTTC. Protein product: CASDGGSGHYNEQFF.

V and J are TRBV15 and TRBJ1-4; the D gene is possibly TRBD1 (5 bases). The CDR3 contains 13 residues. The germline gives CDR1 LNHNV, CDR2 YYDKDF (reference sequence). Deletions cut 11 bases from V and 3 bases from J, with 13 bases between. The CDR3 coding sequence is TGTGCCGCGGTCCGGGGGGCTAATGAAAAACTGTTTTTT. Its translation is CAAVRGANEKLFF.

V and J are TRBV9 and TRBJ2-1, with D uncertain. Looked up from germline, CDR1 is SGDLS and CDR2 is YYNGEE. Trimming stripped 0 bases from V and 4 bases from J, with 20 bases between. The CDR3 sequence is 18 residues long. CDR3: CASSVGVVGPAAYNEQFF. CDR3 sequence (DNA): TGTGCCAGCAGCGTAGGGGTTGTGGGCCCCGCCGCTTACAATGAGCAGTTCTTC.